Listed below are T cell receptor beta chains from one sample, sequenced in a study of shared T cell receptors in the human thymus. TCRdb's copy holds only in-frame clones and misses some; the assay was immunoSEQ multiplex PCR. The table records 500,000 to 750,000 clones, roughly 90% of them present only once. This same sample was also part of a study on human thymus T cells.

The sample comprised thymocytes. These receptors all come from a boy younger than two with a congenital heart defect. The CDR3 runs from the conserved cysteine through the conserved F or W. The order of the fields is V gene, D gene, clone size, J gene, CDR3 DNA, CDR3 protein. A D gene is named only where the DNA matches it firmly. Size tells how often a clone was seen (once, few, many) or the class of an expanded clone, and some rows leave it out.

V: TRBV10-2
D: TRBD2
size: NA
J: TRBJ2-7
DNA: TGCGCCAGCAAGAGTACCCCCGGACTAGCGGGGGAGGTCAACGAGCAGTACTTC
CDR3: CASKSTPGLAGEVNEQYF

V: TRBV6-5
D: NA
size: once
J: TRBJ2-2
DNA: TGTGCCAGCAGTTATAGTCAGGGGCCCGACACCGGGGAGCTGTTTTTT
CDR3: CASSYSQGPDTGELFF

V: TRBV28
D: TRBD2
size: few
J: TRBJ2-1
DNA: TGTGCCAGCAGCCCTACTAGCGCCTCCTACAATGAGCAGTTCTTC
CDR3: CASSPTSASYNEQFF

V: TRBV27
D: NA
size: once
J: TRBJ1-5
DNA: TGTGCCAGCAGTCGCGGGACCGAATCCAATCAGCCCCAGCATTTT
CDR3: CASSRGTESNQPQHF

V: TRBV25-1
D: NA
size: NA
J: TRBJ1-2
DNA: TGTGCCAGCAGTGTTAGCAGGGCCTCGGGGGGTGGCTACACCTTC
CDR3: CASSVSRASGGGYTF

V: TRBV5-6
D: NA
size: NA
J: TRBJ2-1
DNA: TGTGCCAGCAGCTTAGGGGCGGCTAGCTCCTACAATGAGCAGTTCTTC
CDR3: CASSLGAASSYNEQFF

V: TRBV6-6
D: TRBD1
size: few
J: TRBJ1-2
DNA: TGTGCCAGCAGTTACGGGACAGGGGCGGACTATGGCTACACCTTC
CDR3: CASSYGTGADYGYTF

V: TRBV29-1
D: TRBD2
size: few
J: TRBJ2-1
DNA: TGCAGCGTCCCTAGCGGGAATGAGCAGTTCTTC
CDR3: CSVPSGNEQFF

V: TRBV11-2
D: NA
size: NA
J: TRBJ1-1
DNA: TGTGCCAGCAGCTTAGATTCCGGGAGGAACACTGAAGCTTTCTTT
CDR3: CASSLDSGRNTEAFF

V: TRBV15
D: TRBD2
size: NA
J: TRBJ2-7
DNA: TGTGCCACCAGCAGAGATGGCACGACTAGCGGGGGGGTATACGAGCAGTACTTC
CDR3: CATSRDGTTSGGVYEQYF

V: TRBV5-4
D: NA
size: NA
J: TRBJ2-5
DNA: TGTGCCAGCAGCCAGGCTGCAGGGCAAGAGACCCAGTACTTC
CDR3: CASSQAAGQETQYF

V: TRBV6-1
D: NA
size: once
J: TRBJ2-7
DNA: TGTGCCAGCAGTGGGGTGGGCCGGGGGGAGCAGTACTTC
CDR3: CASSGVGRGEQYF

V: TRBV5-6
D: NA
size: NA
J: TRBJ1-3
DNA: TGTGCCAGCAGCCAGGGGCGAGCTGGAAACACCATATATTTT
CDR3: CASSQGRAGNTIYF

V: TRBV5-1
D: NA
size: NA
J: TRBJ2-1
DNA: TGCGCCAGCAGCTACTTCTACAATGAGCAGTTCTTC
CDR3: CASSYFYNEQFF

V: TRBV30
D: NA
size: once
J: TRBJ2-3
DNA: TGTGCCTGGACCCCAGGATTAGACACAGATACGCAGTATTTT
CDR3: CAWTPGLDTDTQYF

V: TRBV2
D: NA
size: NA
J: TRBJ1-5
DNA: TGTGCCAGCAGTGGTGACAGCTTCAATCAGCCCCAGCATTTT
CDR3: CASSGDSFNQPQHF

V: TRBV6-5
D: NA
size: NA
J: TRBJ1-3
DNA: TGTGCCAGCAGTTATTCATTCCCGAGGGCTGGAAACACCATATATTTT
CDR3: CASSYSFPRAGNTIYF

V: TRBV4-2
D: NA
size: NA
J: TRBJ2-2
DNA: TGTGCCAGCCTCCGGGACTCTAACGGCGGGGAGCTGTTTTTT
CDR3: CASLRDSNGGELFF

V: TRBV19
D: TRBD1
size: NA
J: TRBJ1-1
DNA: TGTGCCAGTAGTATCAGGGGGACTGAAGCTTTCTTT
CDR3: CASSIRGTEAFF

V: TRBV27
D: NA
size: NA
J: TRBJ2-7
DNA: TGTGCCAGCAGGCCCCGGACATCCCACGAGCAGTACTTC
CDR3: CASRPRTSHEQYF

V: TRBV6-1
D: TRBD1
size: NA
J: TRBJ2-7
DNA: TGTGCCAGCAGTGGGGCAGGGGGCTCCTACGAGCAGTACTTC
CDR3: CASSGAGGSYEQYF